The T cell receptor beta chain described here comes from a study of cytomegalovirus exposure and HLA in healthy donors. The donors were members of the validation cohort comprising about 130 subjects, separate from the approximately 670-subject first cohort. TCRdb's table, derived via immunoSEQ multiplex PCR, lists solely in-frame clones and lacks some. The sample records 200,000 to 250,000 clones, roughly 88% being singletons. The germline V gene encodes CDR1 SGHRS and CDR2 YFSETQ. The CDR3 totals 18 residues. V was pared by 4 bases and J by 7 bases, with 19 bases of the junction left unmatched. Comment on this clone: Its antigen remains unknown.

Study conclusions and caveats: Specific recognition of CMV antigens was confirmed in vitro for three chains (all CMV-associated). Subsequent analysis showed first-cohort TCR clusters tending to co-occur in more than 95 validation repertoires.

The J gene is TRBJ1-4, the V gene TRBV5-1; 7 bases line up with TRBD1. The sample taken for sequencing was PBMCs. The clonotype originates from a young woman in good health and CMV-seropositive. CDR3 nucleotide sequence: TGCGCCAGCAGCACCCGCGGGGACAGCCTACAAAGGGGTGAAAAACTGTTTTTT. Its protein product is CASSTRGDSLQRGEKLFF. The full variable domain, with the rest looked up from reference TRBV5-1 and TRBJ1-4, is KAGVTQTPRYLIKTRGQQVTLSCSPISGHRSVSWYQQTPGQGLQFLFEYFSETQRNKGNFPGRFSGRQFSNSRSEMNVSTLELGDSALYLCASSTRGDSLQRGEKLFFGSGTQLSVL.